This T cell receptor beta chain stems from a study of OX40 agonist ivuxolimab in advanced cancers. For the study at large: Previous treatment with anti-PD-1, anti-PD-L1 or anti-CTLA-4 therapy was allowed; approximately 40% had received some.

The table came from immunoSEQ multiplex PCR; TCRdb's copy has only in-frame clones and leaves some out. The profile shows about 58,000 clones, around 87% of them singletons. Germline V lookup: CDR1 MDHEN, CDR2 SYDVKM. This CDR3 has 15 residues. The junction had 4 bases not matched to a gene; V was cut back by 4 bases and J by 2 bases. Sequencing was performed on CD4+ or CD8+ T cells sorted from blood, taken in a trial of the OX40 agonist ivuxolimab. This sequence was found in an adult with an advanced solid tumor such as melanoma, head and neck, liver or kidney cancer. The chain uses TRBV28 and TRBJ1-4; the match to TRBD1 covers 7 bases. The CDR3 coding sequence is TGTGCCAGCAGTTCCACAGGGGCCACTAATGAAAAACTGTTTTTT. It translates to CASSSTGATNEKLFF.